These 19 T cell receptor beta chains were all obtained from the same sample, sequenced in a study of response to subunit inactivated influenza vaccine. Each CDR3 protein is one row after TCRdb ran MiXCR on the RT-PCR reads. The data hold about 800,000 distinct CDR3 sequences, with about 20% observed a single time. The sample was PBMCs from blood, taken 5 days after vaccination. The receptors stem from a man over 45 who received an inactivated influenza vaccine.

The gene calls are TRBV20-1 and TRBJ2-4; D possibly corresponds to TRBD2 (7 bases). CDR1 and CDR2 from the germline V gene are DFQATT and SNEGSKA (reference sequence). V lost 0 bases to trimming and J lost 3 bases, with 15 bases between them. The CDR3 consists of 16 residues. The CDR3, as DNA: TGCAGTGCTAGAGAATCTAGCGGAGGGGGCAAAAACATTCAGTACTTC. It yields the protein CSARESSGGGKNIQYF.

The chain carries TRBV5-1 and TRBJ1-5; no firm D call. Germline V gives CDR1 SGHRS, CDR2 YFSETQ. CDR3 length: 15 residues. The V end lost 0 bases, the J end lost 4 bases, and 11 bases lay between the germline ends. The CDR3 nucleotides are TGCGCCAGCAGCTTGGGGCTCGCGGGAAATCAGCCCCAGCATTTT. Amino acids: CASSLGLAGNQPQHF.

This sequence joins TRBV7-2 and TRBJ2-7, with 15 nucleotides matching TRBD2. Germline V gene lookup returns CDR1 SGHTA and CDR2 FQGNSA. The V and J ends lost 1 base and 6 bases, in that order; junction bases with no gene match: 1. The CDR3 contains 15 residues. DNA for the CDR3: TGTGCCAGCAGCTTAGGGGGACTAGCGGGGGGCGAGCAGTACTTC. Translated: CASSLGGLAGGEQYF. The full variable domain, its missing parts supplied by reference TRBV7-2 and TRBJ2-7, is GAGVSQSPSNKVTEKGKDVELRCDPISGHTALYWYRQSLGQGLEFLIYFQGNSAPDKSGLPSDRFSAERTGGSVSTLTIQRTQQEDSAVYLCASSLGGLAGGEQYFGPGTRLTVT.

This sequence joins TRBV15 and TRBJ1-2; D gene uncertain. This CDR3 comprises 13 residues. Trimming removed 0 bases from V and 8 bases from J, with 10 bases in between. Germline V gene sequence: CDR1 LNHNV, CDR2 YYDKDF (reference sequence). CDR3 protein: CATSRDRIGGYTF. The CDR3 DNA follows: TGTGCCACCAGCAGAGATCGGATAGGAGGCTACACCTTC.

This clonotype showed up just a few times. The chain combines TRBV13 with TRBJ2-7, with 14 bases lining up with TRBD2. Looked up from germline, CDR1 is PRHDT and CDR2 is FYEKMQ (reference sequence). The CDR3 is made up of 18 amino acids. V shed 1 base and J 3 bases; nucleotides not matched to a gene: 8. CDR3: CASSLVRTSGGNYYEQYF. DNA for the CDR3: TGTGCCAGCAGCTTAGTACGGACTAGCGGGGGGAACTACTACGAGCAGTACTTC.

The chain is built from TRBV12-3 or TRBV12-4 and TRBJ1-4; D ambiguous. The CDR3 contains 12 residues. The V gene lost 4 bases and the J gene lost 3 bases, with 3 bases spanning the gap. CDR3 DNA: TGTGCCAGCAGTTATCCTAATGAAAAACTGTTTTTT. Translated: CASSYPNEKLFF.

J is TRBJ2-7 and V is TRBV20-1; 7 positions agree with TRBD1. V lost 4 bases and J lost 3; bases outside the gene matches: 6. The CDR3 is made up of 13 amino acids. Looked up from germline, CDR1 is DFQATT and CDR2 is SNEGSKA (reference sequence). CDR3 sequence (DNA): TGCAGTGCTAATAGGTGGGACAGCTACGAGCAGTACTTC. This codes for CSANRWDSYEQYF.

This sequence joins TRBV6-2 or TRBV6-3 and TRBJ2-5; 12 nucleotides line up with TRBD2. This CDR3 comprises 17 residues. Germline V gene lookup returns CDR1 MNHEY and CDR2 SVGEGT. Trimming at V came to 4 bases and at J to 1 base, leaving 7 bases not matched to a gene. The CDR3 loop is CASSFPPSGRAQETQYF. The CDR3 region has the DNA TGTGCCAGCAGTTTCCCCCCTAGCGGGAGGGCCCAAGAGACCCAGTACTTC.

The rearrangement joins TRBV10-3 to TRBJ2-3; D ambiguous. Germline-derived CDR1 and CDR2 are ENHRY and SYGVKD. V was pared by 5 bases and J by 2 bases, with 5 bases between. The CDR3 has 12 residues. The CDR3 spells CAISSATDTQYF. The DNA of the CDR3 is TGTGCCATCAGTTCCGCCACAGATACGCAGTATTTT.

This clonotype was detected only a few times. The chain employs TRBV12-3 or TRBV12-4 and TRBJ2-5; TRBD2 might be the D (6 bases). Trimming took off 7 bases at V and 1 base at J, with 13 bases between the two ends. The CDR3 is made up of 14 amino acids. CDR3 sequence: CASTSGLPQETQYF. The CDR3 region has the DNA TGTGCCAGCACCTCGGGACTTCCCCAAGAGACCCAGTACTTC.

This clonotype was detected only a few times. The genes are TRBV12-3 or TRBV12-4 and TRBJ2-5; D is perhaps TRBD2 (6 bases). This CDR3 is built from 13 residues. V lost 6 bases to trimming and J lost 4 bases, with 12 bases between them. CDR3 region: CASSRDGRETQYF. The CDR3 nucleotides are TGTGCCAGCAGCCGCGACGGGAGAGAGACCCAGTACTTC.

In this sample, this clonotype turned up many times. The chain carries TRBV5-1 and TRBJ2-1, with D perhaps assigned TRBD1 or TRBD2 (6 bases each). Looked up from germline, CDR1 is SGHRS and CDR2 is YFSETQ. The V and J ends lost 1 base and 0 bases respectively, with 11 bases between them. The CDR3 sequence is 16 residues long. The CDR3 DNA reads as TGCGCCAGCAGCTTGTACGGGGGCAGCTCCTACAATGAGCAGTTCTTC. It codes for CASSLYGGSSYNEQFF.

This clonotype was found a few times. This chain joins TRBV12-3 or TRBV12-4 and TRBJ1-2; 7 nucleotides agree with TRBD1. The CDR3 covers 15 residues. J was trimmed by 0 bases and V by 5 bases; bases with no gene match: 6. The CDR3 spells CASSPGTETNYGYTF. CDR3 nucleotides: TGTGCCAGCAGTCCGGGGACAGAAACTAACTATGGCTACACCTTC.

The rearrangement links TRBV6-5 to TRBJ2-7; either TRBD1 or TRBD2 may supply D (6 bases each). V dropped 2 bases and J dropped 0 bases, with 11 bases sitting between them. Germline V gives CDR1 MNHEY, CDR2 SVGAGI. This CDR3 contains 15 residues. Written as DNA, the CDR3 is TGTGCCAGCAGTTACGAGGGGGGCCGCTCCTACGAGCAGTACTTC. Protein product: CASSYEGGRSYEQYF.

DNA of the CDR3: TGCGCCAGCAGCTTCAACTGGACAGGGCTATTTTTCGGGGCCAACGTCCTGACTTTC. This codes for CASSFNWTGLFFGANVLTF. V is TRBV5-1 and J is TRBJ2-6; 8 bases agree with TRBD1. With V trimmed by 2 bases and J by 4 bases, 14 bases remained unmatched. The CDR3 consists of 19 residues. From germline, CDR1 is SGHRS and CDR2 YFSETQ.

V is TRBV20-1 and J is TRBJ1-1; TRBD1 might be the D (5 bases). The CDR3 runs 13 residues. The V gene's germline CDR1 is DFQATT and CDR2 SNEGSKA (reference sequence). V gave up 3 bases and J gave up 1 base, with 9 bases separating them. The CDR3 protein is CSARGGRNTEAFF. The DNA for the CDR3 is TGCAGTGCTAGGGGGGGGAGGAACACTGAAGCTTTCTTT.

This clonotype occurred a few times. The rearrangement uses TRBV5-4 and TRBJ2-3; tentatively, D is TRBD2 (6 bases). The ends were cut back, 3 bases at V and 4 bases at J, with 9 bases in the middle. CDR3 length: 13 amino acids. Germline V gene data show CDR1 as SGHNT and CDR2 as YYREEE (reference sequence). The CDR3 sequence is CASSWRGPDTQYF. The CDR3 DNA is TGTGCCAGCAGCTGGCGGGGTCCAGATACGCAGTATTTT.

The chain has TRBV29-1 and TRBJ2-5; tentative D call: TRBD2 (6 bases). V was pared by 5 bases and J by 1 base, with 11 bases between. The CDR3 loop spans 13 amino acids. Germline V CDR1 and CDR2: SQVTM, ANQGSEA. The DNA of the CDR3 is TGCAGCGTTTCCCGGGACTTCCAAGAGACCCAGTACTTC. Translating gives CSVSRDFQETQYF.

This clonotype was seen more than once but under ten times. The V call is TRBV6-1, the J call TRBJ2-7; tentative D call: TRBD2 (6 bases). Between the trimmed V and J ends, which lost 6 bases and 0 bases, there was a span of 15 bases. The CDR3 runs 15 residues. Germline lookup yields CDR1 MNHNS and CDR2 SASEGT. The CDR3 sequence: CASRAGSRGSYEQYF. CDR3 sequence (DNA): TGTGCCAGCAGAGCCGGGAGTCGGGGCTCCTACGAGCAGTACTTC.